This passage covers 8 T cell receptor beta chains from one sample sequenced in a study of shared clonotypes between healthy human individuals. The repertoire was sequenced with immunoSEQ multiplex PCR; TCRdb's copy has only in-frame clones and lacks some. The data contain some 530,000 clones, around 73% of them singletons. Sequenced sample: PBMCs. These receptor sequences come from a woman in her 40s in good health. Some clones in this sample may be carry-over from other donors' samples.

This chain connects TRBV5-1 to TRBJ2-7, with 15 bases fitting TRBD2. The CDR3 runs to 16 residues. Germline V gives CDR1 SGHRS, CDR2 YFSETQ. J gave up 5 bases and V 5 bases, and 8 bases lay outside the gene matches. The CDR3 sequence: CASREGLAGGINEQYF. The CDR3 DNA sequence: TGCGCCAGCAGGGAGGGACTAGCGGGAGGCATCAACGAGCAGTACTTC.

This chain links TRBV2 with TRBJ2-2; D possibly uses TRBD1 or TRBD2 (5 bases each). This CDR3 spans 16 amino acids. Germline lookup yields CDR1 SNHLY and CDR2 FYNNEI. V lost 6 bases to trimming and J lost 6 bases, with 20 bases between them. CDR3 region: CASRETGPRGAGELFF. CDR3 nucleotides: TGTGCCAGCAGGGAGACGGGTCCACGAGGGGCCGGGGAGCTGTTTTTT.

The chain links TRBV6-5 to TRBJ2-3; unclear D gene. This CDR3 spans 13 amino acids. V was cut by 2 bases and J by 7 bases, with 10 bases left in between. Germline V CDR1 and CDR2: MNHEY, SVGAGI. CDR3 sequence: CASSYGTLHTQYF. The CDR3 DNA is TGTGCCAGCAGTTACGGTACACTTCATACGCAGTATTTT.

This clone was found once. The CDR3 DNA follows: TGTGCCAGCAGTCCGTGGGGGGGCGGCAGGCACAATCAGCCCCAGCATTTT. Its translation is CASSPWGGGRHNQPQHF. The chain employs TRBV27 and TRBJ1-5; a possible D gene is TRBD1 (6 bases). The CDR3 runs 17 residues. Germline V lookup: CDR1 MNHEY, CDR2 SMNVEV (reference sequence). V lost 5 bases to trimming and J lost 3 bases, with 20 bases between them.

The chain links TRBV14 to TRBJ2-3; D is undetermined. CDR3 size: 17 residues. With 0 bases removed from V and 9 bases from J, the gap between germline ends came to 22 bases. CDR1 and CDR2 (germline): SGHDN, FVKESK. The CDR3 region is CASSQDWLPFTPKTQYF. The CDR3 DNA sequence: TGTGCCAGCAGCCAAGATTGGCTACCATTTACACCCAAGACGCAGTATTTT.

V usage is TRBV7-9 and J usage is TRBJ2-2; maybe TRBD2 (6 bases). This CDR3 has 16 amino acids. Deletions cut 5 bases from V and 4 bases from J, with 17 bases between. Germline V CDR1 and CDR2: SEHNR, FQNEAQ (reference sequence). The CDR3 here is CASSPIGGLATGELFF. Written as DNA, the CDR3 is TGTGCCAGCAGCCCTATTGGGGGGTTGGCCACCGGGGAGCTGTTTTTT.

This rearrangement joins TRBV18 to TRBJ2-7; 15 bases match TRBD2. The CDR3 contains 16 residues. V lost 5 bases, J lost 6 bases, and 8 bases stayed unmatched. Per germline, CDR1 KGHSH and CDR2 LQKENI. For the CDR3, the DNA is TGTGCCAGCTCAACCGGGACTAGCGGGAGGAGAGGCGAGCAGTACTTC. This sequence encodes CASSTGTSGRRGEQYF.

The chain employs TRBV4-3 and TRBJ2-7, with 11 bases aligning to TRBD2. CDR3 size: 16 residues. Germline V CDR1 and CDR2: LGHNA, YSLEER. The junction had 3 bases not matched to a gene; V was cut back by 0 bases and J by 2 bases. For the CDR3, the DNA is TGCGCCAGCAGCCAAGATTTGACTAGCGGGACCTACGAGCAGTACTTC. As protein: CASSQDLTSGTYEQYF.